The present T cell receptor (beta chain) was sequenced within a study of T cell responses to AZD1222 COVID-19 vaccine. The trim removed 7 bases at V and 10 bases at J, leaving 4 bases unmatched. CDR3 length: 12 residues. CDR1 MDHEN and CDR2 SYDVKM come from the germline V gene. Some clones are missing from TCRdb's copy, which holds only in-frame ones; the method was immunoSEQ multiplex PCR. The profile covers roughly 150,000 clones, with roughly 92% appearing a single time and roughly 1.2% taken by the ten largest. V usage is TRBV28 and J usage is TRBJ1-6; 7 bases fit TRBD1. The source of this sequence is an adult who received the AZD1222 COVID-19 vaccine. This specimen consisted of peripheral blood, obtained 28 days after the second AZD1222 dose. This CDR3 is CASTTGVSPLHF. The CDR3 DNA is TGTGCCAGCACAACAGGGGTCTCACCCCTCCACTTT. The full variable domain, in which reference TRBV28 and TRBJ1-6 provide the parts outside the CDR3, is DVKVTQSSRYLVKRTGEKVFLECVQDMDHENMFWYRQDPGLGLRLIYFSYDVKMKEKGDIPEGYSVSREKKERFSLILESASTNQTSMYLCASTTGVSPLHFGNGTRLTVT.